Sequencing of this TCR beta chain was carried out in a study of T cells in Graves' hyperthyroidism and ophthalmopathy (dated by TCRdb to 2018 to 2020). Some background on the complete study: To identify TCR V-J signatures that set the groups apart, the researchers used a discovery cohort of 90 to 100 patients, made up of 43 with Graves' ophthalmopathy and 57 with stable Graves' hyperthyroidism. Whether ophthalmopathy could be predicted prospectively was tested in an independent validation cohort made up of 18 hyperthyroidism patients plus 17 patients who later progressed to ophthalmopathy. The 100 or so discovery patients were randomly split 7:3 into training and test sets. Thyroid tissue and blood T-cell repertoires from more than five Graves' hyperthyroidism patients were also compared in the study. After sampling, hyperthyroidism patients received methimazole starting at 30 mg daily, and ophthalmopathy patients received high-dose intravenous methylprednisolone. The paper reports TCR Vbeta CDR3 sequencing of over 130 peripheral blood samples: around 45 ophthalmopathy, about 75 hyperthyroidism and around 17 progressor patients.

Including cysteine and phenylalanine, the CDR3 has 13 amino acids. The DNA shown is the 39-base CDR3, in frame from base 1. CDR1 DFQATT and CDR2 SNEGSKA are derived from the germline V gene (reference sequence). V and J are truncated by 6 bases and 5 bases respectively, leaving an intervening sequence of 14 bases. This clonotype was found a few times. The specificity of this receptor is unknown. No base quality values were provided; no much bigger clone lies one nucleotide off. The research as a whole found: In validation, progression to ophthalmopathy was predicted by the model with about 70% sensitivity and about 72% specificity, a median of approximately 6.5 months before onset. Sample size was not statistically predetermined, and blinding of investigators to group allocation was not performed. A 13 V-J signature model separated ophthalmopathy from stable hyperthyroidism, with roughly 88% sensitivity and 81.08% specificity in cross-validation and 80%/75% in testing. Blood samples also contained most of the expanded thyroid clonotypes (frequency above 0.001), which suggests that blood repertoires may reflect thyroid immune responses.

Graves' hyperthyroidism was defined as stable when no progression to ophthalmopathy occurred over 18 months of follow-up. The hyperthyroidism patients were between 18 and 65 years old and newly diagnosed, with a disease duration of less than 2 months. Exclusion was applied to patients with uncontrolled infections, other autoimmune diseases, pregnancy or lactation. Diagnoses were based on clinical symptoms, serum thyroxine and TRAb, thyroid ultrasound and orbital computed tomography. Total RNA was extracted with Trizol reagent, and quality was checked on an Agilent 2100 Bioanalyzer. TCR beta CDR3 regions were amplified from RNA transcripts. A first-round RT-PCR of the TCR CDR3 used the HTBI primer set with the Qiagen OneStep RT-PCR kit. The libraries were constructed in a second round of multiplex PCR and then size-selected and purified. Libraries were sequenced paired-end with 100 bp reads on an Illumina HiSeq2000. Under the source paper's analysis protocol: SOAPnuke was used to process the raw data, with reads discarded if the reads contained adapters or uncalled bases, had a mean Phred below 15, or lacked an exact constant-primer or identifier match. High-quality paired reads were merged using COPE v1.2.5, and each unique nucleotide sequence was defined as a clonotype. MiTCR v1.1 was used to align clonotypes to the IMGT TRBV, TRBD and TRBJ reference segments. The analysis included only V-J combinations with a frequency above 0.0001, which together covered about 99% of the repertoires. A TCS score was defined as the ratio between F50 (clonal expansion) and ExV (chaos), using BLOSUM62-based TCRdist between CDR3 peptides within each V-J. Welch's t-statistics and random forest reduced 450 to 600 V-J features to roughly 13, which were used in a naive Bayes classifier (R e1071). TCRdb applied fastp at Q25 and MiXCR to the public reads, then kept only in-frame beta chains. Rows matching on CDR3 protein sequence are summarized as one entry with the most common DNA and genes. These V and J calls rely on TCRdb rather than the paper's analysis. Here the sample has approximately 590,000 distinct CDR3 sequences; more than 45% occur a single time. Approximately 8.2% of the sample lies in the top ten.

The clonotype comes from a woman aged 18-29 years with Graves' hyperthyroidism. Donor details come from another sample of the same person, matched by shared clones. Source material: peripheral blood or thyroid tissue (not recorded which). The rearrangement combines TRBV20-1 with TRBJ1-5; no confident D gene assignment can be made. The nucleotide sequence is given as TGCAGTGCCCCCTCAGAGGTTGATCAGCCCCAGCATTTT. It translates to CSAPSEVDQPQHF.